This TCR beta chain was identified in a study of the immune and genomic landscape of osteosarcoma. Across the study: Patients were roughly 58% male; roughly 77% had localized disease.

The CDR3 extends over 14 amino acids. Germline V gene data show CDR1 as WSHSY and CDR2 as SAAADI. V lost 2 bases, J lost 9 bases, and 11 bases lay in between. The repertoire was sequenced with immunoSEQ multiplex PCR; TCRdb's copy has only in-frame clones and lacks some. This table has 1,500 to 2,000 clones, around 60% appearing once. The sample taken for sequencing was primary tumor tissue from the T10 vertebra. The source is a young man with osteosarcoma. The chain employs TRBV10-2 and TRBJ1-6; D not certain. The CDR3 DNA follows: TGCGCCAGCAGTGAGCAGGAGCTTGGTTCACCCCTCCACTTT. Its protein product is CASSEQELGSPLHF.